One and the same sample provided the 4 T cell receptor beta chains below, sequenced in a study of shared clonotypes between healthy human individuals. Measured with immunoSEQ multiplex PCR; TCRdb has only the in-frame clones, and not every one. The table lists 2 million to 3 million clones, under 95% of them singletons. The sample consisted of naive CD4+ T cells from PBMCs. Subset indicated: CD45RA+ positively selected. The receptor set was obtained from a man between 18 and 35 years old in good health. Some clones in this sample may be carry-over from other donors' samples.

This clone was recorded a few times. Here the CDR3 reads CASSPGTGIQPQHF. DNA for the CDR3: TGTGCCAGTAGTCCCGGGACAGGGATCCAGCCCCAGCATTTT. The V and J genes are TRBV19 and TRBJ1-5; 9 bases are a match to TRBD1. The CDR3 sequence is 14 residues long. Germline V gives CDR1 LNHDA, CDR2 SQIVND (reference sequence). J was trimmed by 7 bases and V by 5 bases; bases with no gene match: 6.

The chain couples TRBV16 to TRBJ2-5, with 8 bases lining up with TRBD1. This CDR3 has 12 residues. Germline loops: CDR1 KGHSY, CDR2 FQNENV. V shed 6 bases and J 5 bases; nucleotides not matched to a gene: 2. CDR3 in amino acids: CASRNRGETQYF. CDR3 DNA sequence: TGTGCCAGCAGAAACAGGGGGGAGACCCAGTACTTC.

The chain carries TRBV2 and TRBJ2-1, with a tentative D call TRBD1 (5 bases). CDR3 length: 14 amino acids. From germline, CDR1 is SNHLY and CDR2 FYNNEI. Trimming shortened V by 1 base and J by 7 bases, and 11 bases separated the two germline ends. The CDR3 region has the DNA TGTGCCAGCAGTGAAGGGGGCCAACAGAATGAGCAGTTCTTC. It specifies CASSEGGQQNEQFF.

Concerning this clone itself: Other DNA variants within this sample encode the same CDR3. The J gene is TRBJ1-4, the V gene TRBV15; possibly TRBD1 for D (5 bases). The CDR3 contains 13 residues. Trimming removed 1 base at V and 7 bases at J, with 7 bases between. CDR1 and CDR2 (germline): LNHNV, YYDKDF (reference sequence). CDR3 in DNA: TGTGCCACCAGCAGAGGGCAGGGTGAAAAACTGTTTTTT. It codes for CATSRGQGEKLFF.